This TCR beta chain originates from a study of OX40 agonist ivuxolimab in advanced cancers. The CDR3 length is 15 residues. Per the germline V gene, CDR1 is MRHNA and CDR2 is SNTAGT. With V trimmed by 2 bases and J by 6 bases, 7 bases remained unmatched. Of note for this clone: The antigen remains unidentified.

Generated by immunoSEQ multiplex PCR, the TCRdb table keeps only in-frame clones and is missing some. The sample holds over 45,000 clones, around 80% seen once. Study-wide findings and caveats: Nonresponders included some who also had low normalized T-cell clonal expansion. At doses 0.1 to 3.0 mg/kg, CD4+ and CD8+ clones expanded.

The J gene is TRBJ2-3, the V gene TRBV6-4; 8 positions match TRBD1. Sequencing was performed on CD4+ or CD8+ T cells sorted from blood, taken in a trial of the OX40 agonist ivuxolimab. This receptor was obtained from an adult with an advanced solid tumor such as melanoma, head and neck, liver or kidney cancer. Written as DNA, the CDR3 is TGTGCCAGCAGTGACGGGAGGACAGGGCCGGATACGCAGTATTTT. Translation gives CASSDGRTGPDTQYF.